This TCR beta chain was recorded in a study of human thymus T cells. Some clones are missing from TCRdb's copy, which holds only in-frame ones; the method was immunoSEQ multiplex PCR. The sample lists roughly 120,000 clones, around 95% occurring once. Concerning this clone: The antigen is undetermined.

In corrective heart surgery, resections were taken, and these provided the thymus tissue. The donor group consisted of healthy Finnish infants who were having corrective surgery for congenital heart defects. The CDR3 is 17 amino acids. Looked up from germline, CDR1 is SGHTA and CDR2 is FQGNSA. V shed 5 bases, J shed 0 bases, and the junction held 11 bases outside the gene matches. Regarding the study as a whole: Repertoires sampled from thymus and blood appeared biased in V and J gene usage. Related research found strongly overlapping thymic repertoires in unrelated individuals.

The specimen was thymus tissue. This rearrangement joins TRBV7-2 to TRBJ2-5; 8 nucleotides agree with TRBD2. This sequence was found in a boy in the first two years of life with a congenital heart defect but otherwise immunologically healthy. CDR3 bases: TGTGCCAGCAGCCTCAGGACTCCAGCGGGGGACCAAGAGACCCAGTACTTC. This translates into CASSLRTPAGDQETQYF.